A selection of T cell receptor beta chains follows, all from one sample in a study of T-cell reconstitution after alpha-beta-depleted transplantation in children. TCRdb reprocessed the PCR reads via MiXCR and lists one record per CDR3 protein. The table records about 120,000 distinct CDR3 sequences, approximately 10% of them present only once. Sequencing used PBMCs from the stem cell graft donor, obtained from the stem cell graft. Receptor source: a human donor who donated a stem cell graft to a child with acute lymphoblastic leukemia. Each CDR3 is given with its conserved first and last residue. A D gene is named only where the DNA matches it firmly. Size values are once, few and many counts, or a class for expanded clones, and some rows have none.

d_gene,v_gene,j_gene,abundance,CDR3nt,CDR3aa
-,TRBV7-8,TRBJ1-1,many,TGTGCCAGCAGTGACCGGCTGAACACTGAAGCTTTCTTT,CASSDRLNTEAFF
TRBD1,TRBV12-3/TRBV12-4,TRBJ1-2,-,TGTGCCAGCAGTTTAGCAGGGACAGGGTTCGGCTATGGCTACACCTTC,CASSLAGTGFGYGYTF
TRBD1,TRBV10-3,TRBJ2-3,many,TGTGCCACCCGGACAGGGCCAGACACAGATACGCAGTATTTT,CATRTGPDTDTQYF
-,TRBV7-2,TRBJ2-7,many,TGTGCCAGCAGCCCAGTTGACGGGGGATACGAGCAGTACTTC,CASSPVDGGYEQYF
-,TRBV9,TRBJ1-1,many,TGTGCCAGCAGCGTAGGTGGACGGATGAACACTGAAGCTTTCTTT,CASSVGGRMNTEAFF
-,TRBV5-4,TRBJ2-5,few,TGTGCCAGCATGGACTCCGGGGGTCGGGAGACCCAGTACTTC,CASMDSGGRETQYF
-,TRBV7-9,TRBJ2-7,many,TGTGCCAGCAGCTCTAGGTCCGGGCCCACCTACGAGCAGTACTTC,CASSSRSGPTYEQYF
TRBD1,TRBV12-3/TRBV12-4,TRBJ1-2,many,TGTGCCAGCAGGAAGGGACAGTCCTATGGCTACACCTTC,CASRKGQSYGYTF
TRBD1,TRBV7-2,TRBJ2-2,many,TGTGCCAGCAGCTTAGGGGACAGGAGGAACGGGGAGCTGTTTTTT,CASSLGDRRNGELFF
TRBD1,TRBV6-5,TRBJ2-3,many,TGTGCCAGCAGTTACTCCCCAGGGGGAGATACGCAGTATTTT,CASSYSPGGDTQYF
TRBD2,TRBV20-1,TRBJ2-3,few,TGCAGTGCCGGTACTAGCGGGGGCAGCACAGATACGCAGTATTTT,CSAGTSGGSTDTQYF
-,TRBV11-3,TRBJ2-1,many,TGTGCCAGCAGCATAACAGGGAGCTCCTACAATGAGCAGTTCTTC,CASSITGSSYNEQFF
-,TRBV5-1,TRBJ2-3,many,TGCGCCAGCAGCGGAGTAAAGACGGGAACTTTAGATACGCAGTATTTT,CASSGVKTGTLDTQYF
-,TRBV12-3/TRBV12-4,TRBJ1-2,many,TGTGCCAGCAGTTTAAGTTACCCCTTGTGGTCCTACACCTTC,CASSLSYPLWSYTF
TRBD2,TRBV20-1,TRBJ2-7,many,TGCAGTGCTATGACTCCCGGGACTAGCGGGGGAAACGAGCAGTACTTC,CSAMTPGTSGGNEQYF
TRBD2,TRBV28,TRBJ2-7,many,TGTGCCAGCAGGAATAGCGGGAGCCGGAACGAGCAGTACTTC,CASRNSGSRNEQYF
-,TRBV29-1,TRBJ1-3,many,TGCAGCGTTGAGTGGGGCTCTGGAAACACCATATATTTT,CSVEWGSGNTIYF
-,TRBV14,TRBJ1-6,many,TGTGCCAGCAGCCAGGGACCTTGGGTCCATAATTCACCCCTCCACTTT,CASSQGPWVHNSPLHF
TRBD2,TRBV5-1,TRBJ2-3,many,TGCGCCAGCACCTTGGACGTAGCGGGAGGGACAGATACGCAGTATTTT,CASTLDVAGGTDTQYF
TRBD2,TRBV20-1,TRBJ2-7,many,TGCAGTGCGCAGAGCGGGGGTGATTACGAGCAGTACTTC,CSAQSGGDYEQYF
TRBD1,TRBV5-1,TRBJ1-1,many,TGCGCCAGCAGAACCGAAGGGACAGGGAACACTGAAGCTTTCTTT,CASRTEGTGNTEAFF
-,TRBV7-9,TRBJ2-1,many,TGTGCCAGCAGCTTAGCGCTAAGGGGTGATGAGCAGTTCTTC,CASSLALRGDEQFF
-,TRBV9,TRBJ2-7,many,TGTGCCAGCAGCGCGCAGTGGGGAGCCACCTACGAGCAGTACTTC,CASSAQWGATYEQYF
-,TRBV28,TRBJ2-5,many,TGTGCCAGCTCAGACGGGTTCAAAGAGACCCAGTACTTC,CASSDGFKETQYF
TRBD2,TRBV9,TRBJ2-7,many,TGTGCCAGCAGCGCTTCCGGGACTAGAACCTACGAGCAGTACTTC,CASSASGTRTYEQYF
-,TRBV20-1,TRBJ2-7,many,TGCAGTGCTTCCCCGGGGGCAGTCGTACGCTACGAGCAGTACTTC,CSASPGAVVRYEQYF
TRBD1,TRBV6-5,TRBJ1-2,-,TGTGCCAGCAGTTACTCGAGGACAGGGGTTTATGGCTACACCTTC,CASSYSRTGVYGYTF
-,TRBV7-6,TRBJ2-6,-,TGTGCCAGCAGCGTAGCGCCTTCTTCTGGGGCCAACGTCCTGACTTTC,CASSVAPSSGANVLTF
-,TRBV12-3/TRBV12-4,TRBJ1-5,-,TGTGCCAGCAGTTTGAGTGCAGACCTTTATAGCAATCAGCCCCAGCATTTT,CASSLSADLYSNQPQHF